This T cell receptor beta chain is from a study of T cells after yellow fever vaccination. V dropped 0 bases and J dropped 2; count of bases not matched to a gene: 3. The germline V gene encodes CDR1 MNHEY and CDR2 SVGEGT. This CDR3 has 16 residues. TCRdb called the 5' RACE reads again in MiXCR, with one record for every CDR3 protein. The data hold approximately 300,000 distinct CDR3 sequences, with about 6.9% observed a single time. V usage is TRBV6-2 or TRBV6-3 and J usage is TRBJ2-1; TRBD2 agrees at 8 bases. Specimen: PBMCs, collected 45 days after the first yellow fever vaccination. The source is a man aged 18 to 30 who received the YFV17D yellow fever vaccine. This chain's CDR3 is CASSYSKRGPYNEQFF. In nucleotides, the CDR3 is TGTGCCAGCAGTTACTCGAAGCGGGGGCCCTACAATGAGCAGTTCTTC.